A single sample gave rise to the 16 T cell receptor beta chains below, sequenced in a study of blood T cell repertoires in COVID-19. Clones were read by immunoSEQ multiplex PCR, and TCRdb kept only the in-frame ones, dropping some. The sample includes about 190,000 clones, roughly 89% seen only once; the top ten take roughly an eighth. Input material: peripheral blood. These TCRs come from a woman in her 70s with COVID-19, enrolled during active disease.

This clone has only a few counts. The rearrangement uses TRBV3-1 (or the pseudogene TRBV3-2) and TRBJ2-2; 7 bases map to TRBD1. The trim removed 5 bases at V and 1 base at J, leaving 7 bases unmatched. The V gene's germline CDR1 is LGHDT and CDR2 YNNKEL (reference sequence). The CDR3 sequence is 16 residues long. In nucleotides, the CDR3 is TGTGCCAGCAGCAATAACCACAGGGGGAACACCGGGGAGCTGTTTTTT. Protein: CASSNNHRGNTGELFF.

V and J are TRBV27 and TRBJ1-6; D is possibly TRBD1 (6 bases). This CDR3 is built from 15 residues. Between the trimmed V and J ends, which lost 6 bases and 2 bases, there was a span of 11 bases. Germline lookup yields CDR1 MNHEY and CDR2 SMNVEV (reference sequence). CDR3 protein: CASRPTGTYNSPLHF. CDR3 nucleotide sequence: TGTGCCAGCAGGCCAACAGGGACCTATAATTCACCCCTCCACTTT.

The gene calls are TRBV4-3 and TRBJ2-1; 9 bases agree with TRBD2. The V segment lost 1 base and the J segment 15 bases; nucleotides outside the gene matches: 19. This CDR3 contains 17 residues. CDR1 is LGHNA and CDR2 is YSLEER in the germline V gene. In DNA, the CDR3 is TGCGCCAGCAGCCAAGGTCTTGCGGGAGGGGAAAGTCTGTCCGGGTTCTTC. It translates to CASSQGLAGGESLSGFF.

This chain links TRBV6-6 with TRBJ1-4, with TRBD1 identical over 8 bases. The CDR3 is 17 amino acids. With V trimmed by 5 bases and J by 3 bases, 11 bases remained unmatched. Germline V gives CDR1 MNHNY, CDR2 SVGAGI (reference sequence). The CDR3 loop reads CASSPIQGAYSNEKLFF. The CDR3 DNA reads as TGTGCCAGCAGTCCTATCCAGGGGGCCTATTCTAATGAAAAACTGTTTTTT.

The chain carries TRBV20-1 and TRBJ2-7, with D perhaps TRBD2 (5 bases). The CDR3 length is 11 residues. Germline V gene data show CDR1 as DFQATT and CDR2 as SNEGSKA (reference sequence). Trimming stripped 2 bases from V and 5 bases from J, with 7 bases between. As DNA, the CDR3 is TGCAGTGCTAGACCCGGGGACGAGCAGTACTTC. Amino acid sequence: CSARPGDEQYF.

The chain joins TRBV24-1 to TRBJ2-5; the match to TRBD1 covers 7 bases. Germline CDR1 is KGHDR and CDR2 is SFDVKD. V dropped 5 bases and J dropped 5; count of bases not matched to a gene: 4. The CDR3 runs 13 residues. This chain's CDR3 is CATSGDRDETQYF. The CDR3 DNA reads as TGTGCCACCAGTGGAGACAGGGATGAGACCCAGTACTTC.

The chain couples TRBV6-1 to TRBJ2-7; D is possibly TRBD1 (6 bases). Trimming removed 7 bases at V and 3 bases at J, with 16 bases between. From germline, CDR1 is MNHNS and CDR2 SASEGT. There are 14 residues in the CDR3. The DNA for the CDR3 is TGTGCCAGCATCACCGTCAGGACAGTCTACGAGCAGTACTTC. The encoded protein is CASITVRTVYEQYF.

The rearrangement links TRBV13 to TRBJ2-7, with 8 bases matching TRBD1. Germline CDR1 PRHDT, CDR2 FYEKMQ (reference sequence). The V segment lost 5 bases and the J segment 2 bases; nucleotides outside the gene matches: 5. The CDR3 sequence is 14 residues long. The DNA of the CDR3 is TGTGCCAGCAGCCACGGACAGGGTACCTACGAGCAGTACTTC. Translated, it gives CASSHGQGTYEQYF.

Concerning this clone: Different DNA sequences within this sample yield the same CDR3. V usage is TRBV9 and J usage is TRBJ1-2; D possibly corresponds to TRBD1 (5 bases). The V and J ends lost 4 bases and 4 bases respectively, with 11 bases between them. The CDR3 sequence is 13 residues long. Germline V gene data show CDR1 as SGDLS and CDR2 as YYNGEE. DNA for the CDR3: TGTGCCAGCAGCTCACAGGATAGCTATGGCTACACCTTC. Translation gives CASSSQDSYGYTF.

The J gene is TRBJ2-7, the V gene TRBV21-1; TRBD2, the table's D call, was not compared with the DNA. TRBV21-1 is tagged as a pseudogene. This CDR3 contains 15 residues. The CDR3 loop is CASSTIGEGSHEQYF. CDR3 bases: TGTGCCAGCAGTACTATCGGGGAGGGGAGCCACGAGCAGTACTTC.

This rearrangement joins TRBV2 to TRBJ1-4; D is possibly TRBD1 (6 bases). There are 15 residues in the CDR3. Per the germline V gene, CDR1 is SNHLY and CDR2 is FYNNEI. Trimming removed 6 bases at V and 1 base at J, with 12 bases between. This CDR3 reads CASRDTGLTNEKLFF. The CDR3 nucleotides read TGTGCCAGCAGGGACACAGGGTTAACTAATGAAAAACTGTTTTTT.

This clone is a singleton in its sample. The rearrangement joins TRBV11-1 to TRBJ2-7; D gene ambiguous. Trimming shortened V by 1 base and J by 2 bases, and 6 bases separated the two germline ends. CDR1 and CDR2 from the germline V gene are SGHAT and FQDESV (reference sequence). This CDR3 has 13 residues. CDR3 residues: CASSLGQTYEQYF. CDR3 nucleotide sequence: TGTGCCAGCAGCTTAGGGCAGACCTACGAGCAGTACTTC.

This chain connects TRBV15 to TRBJ2-5; TRBD1 is a possible D gene (5 bases). The V end was cut by 0 bases, the J end by 1 base, with 9 bases between. The CDR3 has 15 residues. Germline V gene lookup returns CDR1 LNHNV and CDR2 YYDKDF (reference sequence). CDR3 coding DNA: TGTGCCACCAGCAGAGATCGGCAGGGCCAAGAGACCCAGTACTTC. This gives the protein CATSRDRQGQETQYF. The full variable domain, completed using reference TRBV15 and TRBJ2-5, is DAMVIQNPRYQVTQFGKPVTLSCSQTLNHNVMYWYQQKSSQAPKLLFHYYDKDFNNEADTPDNFQSRRPNTSFCFLDIRSPGLGDTAMYLCATSRDRQGQETQYFGPGTRLLVL.

This clone is a singleton in its sample. The V call is TRBV2, the J call TRBJ2-2, with a tentative D call TRBD1 (6 bases). This CDR3 is 12 amino acids long. Trimming left V 3 bases short and J 13 bases short, with 12 bases between. Germline assignment: CDR1 SNHLY and CDR2 FYNNEI. The CDR3 is CASSDLSRGLFF. CDR3 DNA: TGTGCCAGCAGTGATTTATCCAGGGGGCTGTTTTTT.

The V and J genes are TRBV7-3 and TRBJ2-2, with 13 bases lining up with TRBD2. Germline V CDR1 and CDR2: SGHTA, FQGTGA. Losses at the gene ends were 5 bases for V and 4 bases for J; bases not matched to a gene: 7. The CDR3 contains 17 residues. CDR3 coding DNA: TGTGCCAGCAGCAACTCAGGGACTAGCGGGATCACCGGGGAGCTGTTTTTT. The encoded protein is CASSNSGTSGITGELFF. Full variable domain (rest looked up from reference TRBV7-3 and TRBJ2-2): GAGVSQTPSNKVTEKGKYVELRCDPISGHTALYWYRQSLGQGPEFLIYFQGTGAADDSGLPNDRFFAVRPEGSVSTLKIQRTERGDSAVYLCASSNSGTSGITGELFFGEGSRLTVL.

The chain has TRBV28 and TRBJ2-1, with D perhaps matching TRBD2 (6 bases). The CDR3 consists of 16 residues. CDR1 is MDHEN, CDR2 SYDVKM, per germline. The V and J ends lost 3 bases and 9 bases respectively, with 21 bases between them. The CDR3 bases are TGTGCCAGCAGTTTGGTTTCGGCAGGGAGGAGCGGTGAGCAGTTCTTC. Amino acid sequence: CASSLVSAGRSGEQFF.